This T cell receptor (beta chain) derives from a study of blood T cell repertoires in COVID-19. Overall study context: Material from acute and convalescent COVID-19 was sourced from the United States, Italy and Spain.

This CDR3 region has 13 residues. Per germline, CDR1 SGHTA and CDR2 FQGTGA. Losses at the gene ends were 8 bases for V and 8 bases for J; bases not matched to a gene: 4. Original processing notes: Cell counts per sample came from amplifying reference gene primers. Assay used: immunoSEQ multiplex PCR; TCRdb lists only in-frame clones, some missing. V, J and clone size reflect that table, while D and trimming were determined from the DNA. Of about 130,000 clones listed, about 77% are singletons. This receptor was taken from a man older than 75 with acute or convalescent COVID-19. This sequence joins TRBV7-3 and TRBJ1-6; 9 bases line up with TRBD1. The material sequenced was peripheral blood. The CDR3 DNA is TGTGCCAGCGGCCGGGACAGGGATTCACCCCTCCACTTT. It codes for CASGRDRDSPLHF.